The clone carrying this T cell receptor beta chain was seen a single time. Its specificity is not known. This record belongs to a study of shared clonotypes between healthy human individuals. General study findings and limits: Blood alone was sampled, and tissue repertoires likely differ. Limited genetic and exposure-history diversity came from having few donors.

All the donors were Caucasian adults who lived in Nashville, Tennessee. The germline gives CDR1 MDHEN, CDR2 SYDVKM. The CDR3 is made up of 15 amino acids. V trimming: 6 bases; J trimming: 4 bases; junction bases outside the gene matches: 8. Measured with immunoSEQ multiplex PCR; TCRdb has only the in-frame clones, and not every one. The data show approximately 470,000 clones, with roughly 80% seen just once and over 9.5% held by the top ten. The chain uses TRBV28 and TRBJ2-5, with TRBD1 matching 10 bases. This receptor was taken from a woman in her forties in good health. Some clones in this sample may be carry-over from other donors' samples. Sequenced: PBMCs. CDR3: CASSQGQGTRETQYF. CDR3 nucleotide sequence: TGTGCCAGCAGCCAGGGACAGGGGACACGAGAGACCCAGTACTTC. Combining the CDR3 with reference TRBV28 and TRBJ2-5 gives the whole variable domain DVKVTQSSRYLVKRTGEKVFLECVQDMDHENMFWYRQDPGLGLRLIYFSYDVKMKEKGDIPEGYSVSREKKERFSLILESASTNQTSMYLCASSQGQGTRETQYFGPGTRLLVL.